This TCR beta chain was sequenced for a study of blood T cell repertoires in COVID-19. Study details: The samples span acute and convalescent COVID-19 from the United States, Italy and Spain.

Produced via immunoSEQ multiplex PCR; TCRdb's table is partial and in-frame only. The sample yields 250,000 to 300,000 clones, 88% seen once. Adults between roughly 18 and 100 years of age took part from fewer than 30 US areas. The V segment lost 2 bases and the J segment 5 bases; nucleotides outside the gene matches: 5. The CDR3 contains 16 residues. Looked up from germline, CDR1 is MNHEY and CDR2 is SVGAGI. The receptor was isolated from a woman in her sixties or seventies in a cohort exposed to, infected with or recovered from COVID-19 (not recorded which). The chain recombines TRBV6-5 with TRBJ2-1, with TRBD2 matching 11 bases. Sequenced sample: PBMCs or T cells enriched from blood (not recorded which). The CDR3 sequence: CASSYISGRGDNEQFF. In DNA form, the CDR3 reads TGTGCCAGCAGTTACATTAGCGGGAGGGGGGACAATGAGCAGTTCTTC.